This T cell receptor beta chain was retrieved from a study of response to subunit inactivated influenza vaccine. Study observations and caveats: With each seasonal influenza vaccination, the authors suggested, few new T cells are recruited.

To note about this clonotype: The antigen is unknown.

MiXCR was run by TCRdb on the RT-PCR reads, yielding one entry per CDR3 protein. The sample has around 650,000 distinct CDR3 sequences; 15% to 18% are singletons. The sample here was PBMCs from blood, taken approximately 12 days after vaccination. This receptor was identified in a man aged 50 to 60 who received an inactivated influenza vaccine.

CDR3 coding DNA: TGTGCCAGCAGTCGCCCGACAGGGGGCGAAAATCAGCCCCAGCATTTT. This sequence encodes CASSRPTGGENQPQHF. The chain carries TRBV28 and TRBJ1-5; 10 positions match TRBD1. The CDR3 runs 16 residues. V dropped 5 bases and J dropped 4; count of bases not matched to a gene: 8. Germline lookup yields CDR1 MDHEN and CDR2 SYDVKM.